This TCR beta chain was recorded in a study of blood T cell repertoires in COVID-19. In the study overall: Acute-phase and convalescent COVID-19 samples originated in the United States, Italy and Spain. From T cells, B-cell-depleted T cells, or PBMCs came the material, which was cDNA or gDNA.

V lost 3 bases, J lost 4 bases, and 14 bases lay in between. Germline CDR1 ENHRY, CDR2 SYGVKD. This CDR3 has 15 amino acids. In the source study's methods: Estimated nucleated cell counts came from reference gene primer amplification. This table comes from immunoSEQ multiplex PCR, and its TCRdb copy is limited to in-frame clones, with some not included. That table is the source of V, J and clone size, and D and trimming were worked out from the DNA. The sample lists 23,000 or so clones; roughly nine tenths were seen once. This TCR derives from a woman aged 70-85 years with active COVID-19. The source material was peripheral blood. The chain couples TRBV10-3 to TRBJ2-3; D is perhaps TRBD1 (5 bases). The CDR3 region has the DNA TGTGCCATCAGTGAAGTAGGGGCACGGGCAGATACGCAGTATTTT. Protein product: CAISEVGARADTQYF.